The sequence of this T cell receptor beta chain was determined in a study of Ad26.COV2.S vaccination and SARS-CoV-2 variants. Generated by immunoSEQ multiplex PCR, the TCRdb table keeps only in-frame clones and is missing some. The table includes fewer than 500,000 clones, 90% detected once. Study-wide findings and caveats: The study found similar non-spike TCR breadth in vaccine and placebo recipients.

J gave up 4 bases and V 0 bases, and 6 bases lay outside the gene matches. The CDR3 loop spans 15 amino acids. Germline lookup yields CDR1 KGHSH and CDR2 LQKENI. Worth noting for this clone: Its antigen is currently unknown.

As for treatment: roughly 18 received Ad26.COV2.S at low or high dose, single or two shots; 5 received placebo; per-sample allocation not given. Samples were taken on day 63 after the first vaccine or placebo injection. The sample consisted of peripheral blood, taken in a trial of Ad26.COV2.S vaccine versus placebo. The chain recombines TRBV18 with TRBJ2-7; 7 positions match TRBD1. This clonotype was sampled from a person aged 18-65 years who received the Ad26.COV2.S COVID-19 vaccine or a placebo. This CDR3 is CASSPPGQWSYEQYF. CDR3 DNA: TGTGCCAGCTCACCACCGGGACAGTGGAGTTACGAGCAGTACTTC.